A single sample is the source of the 6 T cell receptor beta chains below, sequenced in a study of T cell clonotyping in hematopoietic cell transplantation. Clones were sequenced by immunoSEQ multiplex PCR, and TCRdb holds only the in-frame ones, with some missing. This table holds several thousand clones, under 80% found once. This specimen was peripheral blood mononuclear cells, taken 180 days after allogeneic stem cell transplant. The source is a male patient in his seventies who had an allogeneic stem cell transplant from an unrelated donor, so T cells may come from the graft donor. Some clones in this sample may be carry-over from other donors' samples.

The V call is TRBV6-5, the J call TRBJ1-1; D is perhaps TRBD1 (6 bases). The germline V and J ends were trimmed by 0 bases and 1 base, with 12 bases remaining between them. CDR1 and CDR2 (germline): MNHEY, SVGAGI. CDR3 size: 16 residues. CDR3 amino acids: CASSYSRGGSNTEAFF. For the CDR3, the DNA is TGTGCCAGCAGTTACTCGAGGGGGGGCTCGAACACTGAAGCTTTCTTT.

J is TRBJ1-2 and V is TRBV6-5; D unclear. The CDR3 spans 15 residues. Germline CDR1 and CDR2: MNHEY and SVGAGI. The ends were cut back, 2 bases at V and 10 bases at J, with 20 bases in the middle. DNA for the CDR3: TGTGCCAGCAGTTACGGGTTGGCAGGCTACGAGCACTACACCTTC. Residues: CASSYGLAGYEHYTF.

The rearrangement links TRBV13 to TRBJ2-1; tentative D call: TRBD2 (6 bases). This CDR3 has 15 amino acids. Looked up from germline, CDR1 is PRHDT and CDR2 is FYEKMQ (reference sequence). The V gene lost 0 bases and the J gene lost 4 bases, with 10 bases spanning the gap. Written as DNA, the CDR3 is TGTGCCAGCAGCTTAGGCCCAGGGACTTACAATGAGCAGTTCTTC. It is translated as CASSLGPGTYNEQFF.

This chain connects TRBV5-4 to TRBJ2-7; 9 positions agree with TRBD2. Trimming at V came to 4 bases and at J to 2 bases, leaving 10 bases not matched to a gene. The CDR3 totals 16 residues. Germline V CDR1 and CDR2: SGHNT, YYREEE (reference sequence). In DNA form, the CDR3 reads TGTGCCAGCAGCACCCTAGCGGGGACGGCTCCCTACGAGCAGTACTTC. Translating gives CASSTLAGTAPYEQYF.

V is TRBV29-1 and J is TRBJ2-5; D gene ambiguous. Germline-derived CDR1 and CDR2 are SQVTM and ANQGSEA. Trimming shortened V by 3 bases and J by 2 bases, and 7 bases separated the two germline ends. The CDR3 is 12 residues long. CDR3 protein: CSVEIRQETQYF. CDR3 DNA sequence: TGCAGCGTTGAGATCAGGCAAGAGACCCAGTACTTC. The variable domain in full, with the rest retrieved from reference TRBV29-1 and TRBJ2-5, is SAVISQKPSRDICQRGTSLTIQCQVDSQVTMMFWYRQQPGQSLTLIATANQGSEATYESGFVIDKFPISRPNLTFSTLTVSNMSPEDSSIYLCSVEIRQETQYFGPGTRLLVL.

This clone was counted between two and nine times. The CDR3: CASSYSIKQETQYF. CDR3 nucleotides: TGTGCCAGCAGTTACTCGATTAAACAAGAGACCCAGTACTTC. V and J are TRBV6-5 and TRBJ2-5; D remains unclear. The germline V and J ends were trimmed by 0 bases and 2 bases, with 7 bases remaining between them. CDR3 length: 14 amino acids. The germline CDR1 and CDR2 sequences are MNHEY and SVGAGI.